Below, 30 T cell receptor beta chains from the same sample are listed, as sequenced in a study of T cells in women clearing cervical HPV infection. Libraries were prepared by immunoSEQ multiplex PCR; TCRdb keeps only in-frame clonotypes and omits some of them. This specimen shows 25,000 to 35,000 clones; the ten leading clones hold 17%. Sample: blood buffy coat. These receptors came from a woman aged 18-70 years with a cervical HPV16 infection that either progressed to CIN3+ or cleared (not recorded which).

Concerning this clone: Read sequence stops 3 residues before the CDR3 end, and the germline J gene provides the missing end. The chain joins TRBV20-1 to TRBJ1-2; weak D call: TRBD1 (5 bases). The CDR3 length is 13 residues. Trimming stripped 2 bases from V and 5 bases from J, with 12 bases between. Germline lookup yields CDR1 DFQATT and CDR2 SNEGSKA (reference sequence). CDR3 region: CSARRRGLYGYTF. Partial CDR3 DNA: TGCAGTGCTAGACGTAGGGGTTTGTATGGC.

In the case of this clone: The CDR3 extends 3 residues past the end of the read, so its final part is completed from the germline J gene. This sequence joins TRBV20-1 and TRBJ1-4; maybe TRBD1 (5 bases). Germline assignment: CDR1 DFQATT and CDR2 SNEGSKA (reference sequence). The CDR3 sequence is 13 residues long. CDR3 DNA, as far as it was read: TGCAGTGCTAGAGCCAGGGAGAATTCACCA. This translates into CSARARENSP. The CDR3 reads in full as CSARARENSPLFF.

On this clone itself: The sequenced fragment ends 3 residues before the CDR3 boundary, so the rest is inferred from the germline J gene. The chain is built from TRBV5-6 and TRBJ1-1; D unresolved. The germline V gene has CDR1 SGHDT and CDR2 YYEEEE. Deletions cut 4 bases from V and 1 base from J, with 8 bases between. The CDR3 length is 13 residues. CDR3 sequence: CASSGQENTEAFF. CDR3 bases read: TGTGCCAGCAGCGGTCAGGAGAACACTGAA.

A remark on this clone: The read finishes 3 residues shy of the CDR3 end, and the germline J gene is used to complete it. This chain connects TRBV30 to TRBJ2-2; D is perhaps TRBD2 (5 bases). Germline values: CDR1 GTSNPN, CDR2 SVGIG (reference sequence). The CDR3 covers 15 residues. Trimming cost V 2 bases and J 4 bases, with 14 bases left between them. Partial CDR3 DNA: TGTGCCTGGAGTCACCTCGGACTTTCCACCGGGGAG. This gives the protein CAWSHLGLSTGE. The whole CDR3 reads CAWSHLGLSTGELFF.

Regarding this clone: The read gets to within 3 residues of the CDR3 end, and the germline J gene fills in the rest. V is TRBV2 and J is TRBJ1-5; D remains ambiguous. The CDR3 totals 15 residues. Per germline, CDR1 SNHLY and CDR2 FYNNEI. V was pared by 6 bases and J by 0 bases, with 12 bases between. Here the CDR3 reads CASSQGLISNQPQHF. CDR3 DNA, as far as it was read: TGTGCCAGCAGCCAAGGGCTCATTAGCAATCAGCCC.

As regards this clone: The read comes to an end 3 residues before the CDR3 does, leaving the germline J gene to fill in the end. This chain connects TRBV20-1 to TRBJ2-3; 16 positions match TRBD2. The germline gives CDR1 DFQATT, CDR2 SNEGSKA (reference sequence). This CDR3 comprises 15 residues. Partial CDR3 DNA: TGCAGTCCGGGACTAGCGGGAGGGCTGCAAGAGACG. Its protein is CSPGLAGGLQET. The CDR3, in full, reads CSPGLAGGLQETQYF.

Details on this clone: The missing CDR3 end, 3 residues past where the read stops, is filled in from the germline J gene. The chain has TRBV11-2 and TRBJ2-3; 11 nucleotides match TRBD2. The J segment lost 6 bases and the V segment lost 3 bases, leaving 5 bases of the junction unmatched. Per germline, CDR1 SGHAT and CDR2 FQNNGV. The CDR3 consists of 15 residues. Incomplete CDR3 DNA: TGTGCCAGCAGCTTCTTAGCGGGAGGGACTGATACG. Translated: CASSFLAGGTDT. The CDR3 as a whole reads CASSFLAGGTDTQYF. Variable domain in full (rest from reference TRBV11-2 and TRBJ2-3): EAGVAQSPRYKIIEKRQSVAFWCNPISGHATLYWYQQILGQGPKLLIQFQNNGVVDDSQLPKDRFSAERLKGVDSTLKIQPAKLEDSAVYLCASSFLAGGTDTQYFGPGTRLTVL.

About this clone: The CDR3 end falls 3 residues outside the read, so it is completed with the germline J gene. The chain is built from TRBV7-2 and TRBJ2-1, with 10 bases identical to TRBD2. This CDR3 spans 16 amino acids. Trimming removed 0 bases from V and 9 bases from J; junction bases left unmatched: 8. Germline V gene data show CDR1 as SGHTA and CDR2 as FQGNSA. CDR3 DNA, as far as it was read: TGTGCCAGCAGCTTAGCGCGAAGCGGGGGGGCGGGTGAG. As protein: CASSLARSGGAGE. Given in full, the CDR3 is CASSLARSGGAGEQFF.

Comments on this clone: The read ends 3 residues before the CDR3 terminus; that terminus is restored from the germline J gene. J is TRBJ1-4 and V is TRBV19, with 9 bases matching TRBD1. Germline V gives CDR1 LNHDA, CDR2 SQIVND (reference sequence). CDR3 length: 16 residues. J lost 7 bases, V lost 3 bases, and 9 bases had no gene match. CDR3 bases read: TGTGCCAGTAGTATCGAACCGGGACAGGGTGGTGAAAAA. This encodes CASSIEPGQGGEK. The entire CDR3 protein is CASSIEPGQGGEKLFF.

Notes on this clone: The read gets to within 3 residues of the CDR3 end, and the germline J gene fills in the rest. J is TRBJ2-1 and V is TRBV19; 11 nucleotides align to TRBD2. Germline lookup yields CDR1 LNHDA and CDR2 SQIVND (reference sequence). Trimming removed 9 bases from V and 4 bases from J; junction bases left unmatched: 5. This CDR3 spans 14 amino acids. CDR3 bases read: TGTGCCAGGGGCACTAGCGGGAGTTACAATGAG. This translates into CARGTSGSYNE. The whole CDR3 reads CARGTSGSYNEQFF.

A remark on this clone: With the read ending 3 residues before the CDR3 end, the germline J gene is used to fill in that end. The chain has TRBV7-2 and TRBJ1-2, with unresolved D. CDR3 length: 15 amino acids. In germline, CDR1 is SGHTA, CDR2 FQGNSA. CDR3 sequence reads: CASSLGTSGFYDYTF. The covered CDR3 bases are TGTGCCAGCAGCTTAGGGACTAGCGGGTTTTACGAC. Full variable domain (rest looked up from reference TRBV7-2 and TRBJ1-2): GAGVSQSPSNKVTEKGKDVELRCDPISGHTALYWYRQSLGQGLEFLIYFQGNSAPDKSGLPSDRFSAERTGGSVSTLTIQRTQQEDSAVYLCASSLGTSGFYDYTFGSGTRLTVV.

Points on this clone: Read sequence stops 3 residues before the CDR3 end, and the germline J gene provides the missing end. The rearrangement links TRBV18 to TRBJ1-2; unclear D gene. Germline lookup yields CDR1 KGHSH and CDR2 LQKENI. The CDR3 totals 13 residues. CDR3 loop: CASSGSSTDTYTF. The part of the CDR3 DNA that was read is TGTGCCAGCTCAGGATCTAGCACAGATACC.

Remarks on this clone: With the read ending 3 residues before the CDR3 end, the germline J gene is used to fill in that end. J is TRBJ1-5 and V is TRBV6-2 or TRBV6-3; 9 bases fit TRBD1. The J segment lost 7 bases and the V segment lost 6 bases, leaving 7 bases of the junction unmatched. The CDR3 length is 14 residues. Germline values: CDR1 MNHEY, CDR2 SVGEGT. The CDR3 is CASSRQGGHQPQHF. CDR3 DNA, as far as it was read: TGTGCCAGCAGCCGACAGGGGGGGCACCAGCCC.

Details on this clone: Coverage ceases 3 residues before the CDR3 finishes, and the germline J gene fills in the end. The rearrangement uses TRBV7-9 and TRBJ1-1; 7 bases line up with TRBD1. The V gene's germline CDR1 is SEHNR and CDR2 FQNEAQ (reference sequence). The junction had 4 bases not matched to a gene; V was cut back by 3 bases and J by 3 bases. The CDR3 runs to 14 residues. The sequenced CDR3 bases are TGTGCCAGCAGCTTGAGCGACAGGGACACTGAA. The encoded protein is CASSLSDRDTE. The full CDR3 sequence reads CASSLSDRDTEAFF.

For this clone: The CDR3 end falls 3 residues outside the read, so it is completed with the germline J gene. V usage is TRBV11-3 and J usage is TRBJ2-3, with a tentative D call TRBD1 (6 bases). V lost 2 bases and J 3 bases, leaving 12 bases between the germline ends. The CDR3 runs 15 residues. Germline-derived CDR1 and CDR2 are SGHNT and YENEEA. The CDR3 bases that were read are TGTGCCAGCAGCTTACGAGACAGGTCAACAGATACG. It specifies CASSLRDRSTDT. From start to end, the CDR3 is CASSLRDRSTDTQYF.

Concerning this clone: The missing CDR3 end, 3 residues past where the read stops, is filled in from the germline J gene. This chain links TRBV5-1 with TRBJ2-7; 7 nucleotides line up with TRBD1. This CDR3 is 12 amino acids long. V lost 1 base and J lost 6; bases outside the gene matches: 1. CDR1 is SGHRS, CDR2 YFSETQ, per germline. CDR3 bases read: TGCGCCAGCAGCTTGAGGGGGCTCGAG. Protein: CASSLRGLE. The whole CDR3 reads CASSLRGLEQYF.

Points on this clone: The CDR3 extends 3 residues past the end of the read, so its final part is completed from the germline J gene. The rearrangement uses TRBV20-1 and TRBJ2-1; D call uncertain. Germline-derived CDR1 and CDR2 are DFQATT and SNEGSKA (reference sequence). V was trimmed by 3 bases and J by 7 bases, leaving 19 bases between them. This CDR3 comprises 15 residues. CDR3 bases read: TGCAGTGCTAGGGATAGGGCTCCTAACGGTAATGAG. This encodes CSARDRAPNGNE. The whole CDR3 reads CSARDRAPNGNEQFF.

To note about this clone: The DNA ends 3 residues before the CDR3 does, and the rest of the CDR3 is filled in from the germline J gene. The chain joins TRBV5-1 to TRBJ2-7; D is possibly TRBD1 (6 bases). Between the trimmed V and J ends, which lost 7 bases and 1 base, there was a span of 18 bases. The CDR3 is made up of 15 amino acids. Germline CDR1 SGHRS, CDR2 YFSETQ. CDR3 in amino acids: CASGVPGTKSYEQYF. The CDR3 DNA, read in part, is TGCGCCAGCGGGGTCCCCGGGACAAAATCCTACGAG.

As for this clone: The read terminates 3 residues ahead of where the CDR3 ends, so the germline J gene completes it. This sequence joins TRBV6-2 or TRBV6-3 and TRBJ1-1; perhaps TRBD1 as D (6 bases). Germline-derived CDR1 and CDR2 are MNHEY and SVGEGT. The CDR3 has 15 amino acids. Trimming took 7 bases from V and 4 from J, leaving 19 bases between them. The DNA read from the CDR3 is TGTGCCAGCACCCTCCCCCGGGGGGCGAGCACTGAA. It translates to CASTLPRGASTE. The CDR3 in full is CASTLPRGASTEAFF.

On this clone itself: The read ends 3 residues early relative to the CDR3; the germline J gene fills the gap. The chain combines TRBV27 with TRBJ1-3; D gene ambiguous. V was trimmed by 5 bases and J by 1 base, leaving 9 bases between them. This CDR3 comprises 14 residues. Germline-derived CDR1 and CDR2 are MNHEY and SMNVEV (reference sequence). CDR3 region: CASSQTWSGNTIYF. CDR3 bases read: TGTGCCAGCAGTCAAACATGGTCTGGAAACACC.

For this clone: The read ends 3 residues early relative to the CDR3; the germline J gene fills the gap. The chain employs TRBV5-1 and TRBJ2-3; D perhaps matches TRBD2 (6 bases). Germline loops: CDR1 SGHRS, CDR2 YFSETQ. The CDR3 sequence is 17 residues long. The V gene lost 3 bases and the J gene lost 2 bases, with 19 bases spanning the gap. The DNA read from the CDR3 is TGCGCCAGCAGCTCCGCCGGGGGTCAGTTTTTCACAGATACG. Encoded protein: CASSSAGGQFFTDT. The whole CDR3 protein is CASSSAGGQFFTDTQYF.

Comment on this clone: The CDR3 extends 3 residues past the end of the read, so its final part is completed from the germline J gene. The chain is built from TRBV11-2 and TRBJ1-5; D unresolved. This CDR3 comprises 14 residues. Germline V lookup: CDR1 SGHAT, CDR2 FQNNGV. V lost 4 bases to trimming and J lost 9 bases, with 16 bases between them. CDR3 in amino acids: CASSSLTSGRPQHF. The sequenced part of the CDR3 DNA is TGTGCCAGCAGCTCATTGACTAGCGGGAGGCCC.

Of note for this clone: The read ends 3 residues shy of where the CDR3 ends; the end is completed using the germline J gene. The V call is TRBV5-4, the J call TRBJ2-4, with 10 nucleotides matching TRBD1. The CDR3 runs 15 residues. In germline, CDR1 is SGHNT, CDR2 YYREEE (reference sequence). The CDR3 DNA, read in part, is TGTGCCAGCAGCGCGGGGACAGGGGCAAATCAGCCT. Residues: CASSAGTGANQP. The whole CDR3 sequence is CASSAGTGANQPQYF.

Note on this clone: With the read ending 3 residues before the CDR3 end, the germline J gene is used to fill in that end. The rearrangement joins TRBV7-3 to TRBJ1-6, with D tentatively TRBD1 (5 bases). This CDR3 contains 14 residues. Trimming pared 5 bases from V and 9 bases from J, leaving 14 bases between. Looked up from germline, CDR1 is SGHTA and CDR2 is FQGTGA. The covered CDR3 bases are TGTGCCAGCAGCGAGGGAGGGGAAGGTTCACCC. Protein product: CASSEGGEGSP. In full, the CDR3 is CASSEGGEGSPLHF.

Note on this clone: The read terminates 3 residues before the CDR3 end, so the remaining end is supplied by the germline J gene. The V and J genes are TRBV20-1 and TRBJ2-3; D unresolved. The CDR3 has 13 amino acids. CDR1 and CDR2 from the germline V gene are DFQATT and SNEGSKA (reference sequence). V was clipped by 2 bases and J by 0 bases, with 6 bases between them. CDR3 in amino acids: CSARIPSTDTQYF. The DNA read from the CDR3 is TGCAGTGCTAGAATCCCTAGCACAGATACG.

A word on this clone: The CDR3 is cut off 3 residues early in the read; its end comes from the germline J gene. The V gene is TRBV20-1, the J gene TRBJ1-6; D might be TRBD1 (5 bases). The germline V gene has CDR1 DFQATT and CDR2 SNEGSKA (reference sequence). Trimming shortened V by 3 bases and J by 8 bases, and 14 bases separated the two germline ends. CDR3 length equals 14 residues. CDR3 protein: CSARGGTGDSPLHF. Incomplete CDR3 DNA: TGCAGTGCTAGGGGTGGGACGGGGGATTCACCC.

Notes on this clone: Sequencing ends 3 residues short of the CDR3 end; the germline J gene provides the rest. V and J are TRBV7-3 and TRBJ2-2, with 13 bases lining up with TRBD2. V was clipped by 10 bases and J by 7 bases; unmatched bases: 6. This CDR3 region has 14 residues. CDR1 is SGHTA and CDR2 is FQGTGA in the germline V gene. The sequenced part of the CDR3 DNA is TGTGCCATACGACTAGCGGGGGGCAGCGGGGAG. It translates to CAIRLAGGSGE. The whole CDR3 sequence is CAIRLAGGSGELFF.

Regarding this clone: With the read ending 3 residues before the CDR3 end, the germline J gene is used to fill in that end. The rearrangement joins TRBV30 to TRBJ2-1; 10 bases are shared with TRBD2. Looked up from germline, CDR1 is GTSNPN and CDR2 is SVGIG (reference sequence). This CDR3 region has 14 residues. After removal of 7 bases from V and 0 bases from J, the junction contained 3 bases not matched to a gene. The CDR3 here is CASSSGSSYNEQFF. The covered CDR3 bases are TGTGCCTCATCTAGCGGGAGCTCCTACAATGAG.

In the case of this clone: The read gets to within 3 residues of the CDR3 end, and the germline J gene fills in the rest. This chain connects TRBV20-1 to TRBJ1-6; 7 positions agree with TRBD1. Germline V gives CDR1 DFQATT, CDR2 SNEGSKA (reference sequence). J gave up 10 bases and V 5 bases, and 14 bases lay outside the gene matches. The CDR3 has 15 amino acids. The CDR3 spells CSAPTLTGFGSPLHF. The sequenced CDR3 bases are TGCAGTGCTCCAACACTGACAGGGTTTGGATCACCC.

The CDR3 here is CASSPPSVSTEAFF. The covered CDR3 bases are TGTGCCAGCTCACCACCGTCCGTTAGCACTGAA. The chain recombines TRBV18 with TRBJ1-1; D ambiguous. The CDR3 is cut off 3 residues early in the read; its end comes from the germline J gene. Germline assignment: CDR1 KGHSH and CDR2 LQKENI. The CDR3 contains 14 residues. The V and J ends lost 0 bases and 4 bases respectively, with 9 bases between them.